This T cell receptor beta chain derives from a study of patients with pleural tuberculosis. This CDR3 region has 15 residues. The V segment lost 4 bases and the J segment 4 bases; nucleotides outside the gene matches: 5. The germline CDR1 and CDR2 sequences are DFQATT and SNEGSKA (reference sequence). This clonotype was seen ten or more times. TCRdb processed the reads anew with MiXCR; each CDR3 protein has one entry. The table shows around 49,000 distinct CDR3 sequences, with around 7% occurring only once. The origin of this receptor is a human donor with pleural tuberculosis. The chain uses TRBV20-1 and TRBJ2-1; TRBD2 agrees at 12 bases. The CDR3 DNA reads TGCAGTGCTAAATCGCTAGCGGGAGGGTACAATGAGCAGTTCTTC. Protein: CSAKSLAGGYNEQFF.